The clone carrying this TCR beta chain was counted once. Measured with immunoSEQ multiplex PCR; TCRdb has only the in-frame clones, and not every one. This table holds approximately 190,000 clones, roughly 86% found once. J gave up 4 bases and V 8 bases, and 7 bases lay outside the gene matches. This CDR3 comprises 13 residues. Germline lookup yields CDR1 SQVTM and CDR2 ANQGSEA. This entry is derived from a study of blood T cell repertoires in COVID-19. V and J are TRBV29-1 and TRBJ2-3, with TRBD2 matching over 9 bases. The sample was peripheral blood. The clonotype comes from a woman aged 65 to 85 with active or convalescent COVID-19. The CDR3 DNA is TGCAGCTTGGGACTAGCTGGAGCAGATACGCAGTATTTT. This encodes CSLGLAGADTQYF.